The clone carrying this T cell receptor beta chain appeared a few times. The sequence runs out 3 residues before the end of the CDR3; the remainder is reconstructed from the germline J gene. Assay used: immunoSEQ multiplex PCR; TCRdb lists only in-frame clones, some missing. The data show more than 35,000 clones, with none appearing a single time. This entry comes from a study of T cell clonality in common variable immunodeficiency. The CDR3 runs to 15 residues. Germline CDR1 and CDR2: SSHAT and FNYEAQ (reference sequence). This chain links TRBV7-7 with TRBJ2-5, with 7 positions matching TRBD1. Specimen: peripheral blood mononuclear cells. This TCR was sampled from a person aged 18 to 70 in good health. CDR3 DNA (partial): TGTGCTAGCTGCCTAATCGGGACAGCGAAAGAGACC. This gives the protein CASCLIGTAKET. The entire CDR3 is CASCLIGTAKETQYF.